This TCR beta chain comes out of a study of blood T cell repertoires in COVID-19. Across the study: Donors in the United States, Italy and Spain gave samples during acute or convalescent COVID-19. Nucleic acid was either cDNA or gDNA, and it came from T cells, B-cell-depleted T cells, or PBMCs.

Source study methods: Scientists estimated how many nucleated cells there were by amplifying reference gene primers. The table came from immunoSEQ multiplex PCR; TCRdb's copy has only in-frame clones and leaves some out. Clonal size and the V and J genes are those of that table, whereas D and trimming came from the DNA. In the table there are roughly 100,000 clones, more than 75% of which are singletons. In germline, CDR1 is SGHTA, CDR2 FQGNSA. V was pared by 1 base and J by 3 bases, with 9 bases of the junction left unmatched. This CDR3 has 18 residues. The clonotype was recovered from a human donor in a cohort sampled during active COVID-19. Sequencing input: peripheral blood. The J gene is TRBJ2-2, the V gene TRBV7-2; TRBD2 agrees at 9 bases. The CDR3 reads CASSLGVAGDPYTGELFF. CDR3 nucleotide sequence: TGTGCCAGCAGCTTAGGGGTAGCGGGGGACCCTTACACCGGGGAGCTGTTTTTT.